This T cell receptor beta chain was captured in a study of STAT3 mutations in large granular lymphocyte leukemia. The study, taken as a whole, reports: TCR clonotype switching after therapy occurred in about 30% of the 18 patients. Every T-cell large granular lymphocyte leukemia patient had at least one immunodominant TCR beta clonotype. Differing intervals and regimens complicate linking therapy response to clone burden.

This clone turned up a few times. What it binds is unknown. Some clones are missing from TCRdb's copy, which holds only in-frame ones; the method was immunoSEQ multiplex PCR. The table shows thousands of clones, with approximately 35% occurring only once. The CDR3 extends over 17 amino acids. Germline V gene data show CDR1 as SEHNR and CDR2 as FQNEAQ (reference sequence). Trimming left V 5 bases short and J 8 bases short, with 22 bases between. This TCR came from a woman in her thirties or forties with T-cell large granular lymphocyte leukemia. Some clones in this sample may be carry-over from other donors' samples. The genes are TRBV7-9 and TRBJ1-6, with D possibly being TRBD1 (6 bases). What was sequenced was peripheral blood mononuclear cells. Here the CDR3 reads CASSITWGGRSDSPLHF. The DNA of the CDR3 is TGTGCCAGCAGCATCACCTGGGGGGGGCGCTCGGATTCACCCCTCCACTTT.